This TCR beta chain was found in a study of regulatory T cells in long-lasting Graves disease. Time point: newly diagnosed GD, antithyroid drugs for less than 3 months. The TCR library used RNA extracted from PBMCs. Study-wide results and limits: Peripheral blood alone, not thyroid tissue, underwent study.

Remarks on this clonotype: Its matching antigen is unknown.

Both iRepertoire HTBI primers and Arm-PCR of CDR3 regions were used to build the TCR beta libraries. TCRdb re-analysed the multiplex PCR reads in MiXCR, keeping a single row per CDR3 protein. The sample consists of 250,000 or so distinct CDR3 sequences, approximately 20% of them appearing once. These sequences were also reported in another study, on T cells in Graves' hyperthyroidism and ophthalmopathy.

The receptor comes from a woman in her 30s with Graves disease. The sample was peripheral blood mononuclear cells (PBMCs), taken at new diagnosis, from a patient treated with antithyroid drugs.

CDR3 loop: CASSPSRENTGELFF. The CDR3 bases are TGTGCCAGCAGCCCGAGTAGGGAGAACACCGGGGAGCTGTTTTTT. This chain links TRBV7-3 with TRBJ2-2; D is unresolved. This CDR3 has 15 residues. Germline CDR1 and CDR2: SGHTA and FQGTGA. The V end lost 5 bases, the J end lost 1 base, and 11 bases lay between the germline ends.